This T cell receptor beta chain was captured by sequencing in a study of CD8 T cells in Susac syndrome. This CDR3 contains 15 residues. Germline V gives CDR1 LNHNV, CDR2 YYDKDF (reference sequence). V dropped 3 bases and J dropped 2 bases, with 12 bases sitting between them. Study results and limitations: The study's TCR sequencing and HLA analysis covered a relatively small number of individuals, and the study acknowledged this. Across the total CD8+ repertoires, roughly 16 Susac-specific public clones were found. The CD8+ TEMRA repertoires yielded about five such clones. Among active patients and in TEMRA cells, CD8+ clonal expansion in Susac reached its peak.

As regards this clonotype: Its specificity is not known.

Random hexamers primed reverse transcription of about 0.5 to 1 ug RNA. Multiplex immunoSEQ PCR targeted 54 Vbeta and 13 Jbeta TCR beta segments. MiXCR, applied by TCRdb to the immunoSEQ multiplex PCR reads, yields one record per CDR3 protein. The sample includes tens of thousands of distinct CDR3 sequences, around 95% of them seen just once. The sample taken for sequencing was CD8+ T cells from PBMCs. This TCR derives from a human donor with Susac syndrome. This chain links TRBV15 with TRBJ2-3, with D possibly TRBD2 on 5 matching bases. In nucleotides, the CDR3 is TGTGCCACCAGCAGTTATGAGGGCCTCACAGATACGCAGTATTTT. It codes for CATSSYEGLTDTQYF.